Below are 14 T cell receptor beta chains sequenced from a single sample in a study of T cells after yellow fever vaccination. TCRdb recomputed calls from the 5' RACE reads with MiXCR, one row per CDR3 protein. The table shows around 400,000 distinct CDR3 sequences, with under 14% occurring only once. The sequencing here drew on PBMCs, taken on the day of the first yellow fever vaccination. The source is a man younger than 35 who received the YFV17D yellow fever vaccine.

This clonotype was seen at least ten times. The gene calls are TRBV11-2 and TRBJ2-1, with TRBD2 identical over 8 bases. Germline loops: CDR1 SGHAT, CDR2 FQNNGV. After removal of 1 base from V and 9 bases from J, the junction contained 11 bases not matched to a gene. The CDR3 has 16 residues. CDR3 protein: CASSLAVASGWGEQFF. CDR3 DNA sequence: TGTGCCAGCAGCTTAGCAGTGGCTAGCGGGTGGGGTGAGCAGTTCTTC.

The table lists this clonotype with a few counts. The CDR3 region is CSARPNGHSYEQYF. CDR3 bases: TGCAGTGCTAGACCCAACGGACATTCCTACGAGCAGTACTTC. This sequence joins TRBV20-1 and TRBJ2-7; weak D call: TRBD1 (5 bases). V was trimmed by 2 bases and J by 1 base, leaving 12 bases between them. The CDR3 has 14 amino acids. Germline V gives CDR1 DFQATT, CDR2 SNEGSKA (reference sequence).

The chain joins TRBV2 to TRBJ2-7; 7 bases agree with TRBD1. The CDR3 runs 14 residues. The trim removed 10 bases at V and 2 bases at J, leaving 11 bases unmatched. Germline V gives CDR1 SNHLY, CDR2 FYNNEI. The CDR3 bases are TGTGCCACCGACCGCAGGGGGTTAGCCTACGAGCAGTACTTC. Protein sequence: CATDRRGLAYEQYF.

The chain links TRBV29-1 to TRBJ2-3; 8 nucleotides agree with TRBD1. The CDR3 sequence is 14 residues long. Germline CDR1 and CDR2: SQVTM and ANQGSEA. The V and J ends lost 3 bases and 5 bases, in that order; junction bases with no gene match: 7. CDR3 sequence (DNA): TGCAGCGTTGAGTTGACAGGGGCAGGAGATACGCAGTATTTT. The encoded protein is CSVELTGAGDTQYF.

This clonotype was counted between two and nine times. The chain has TRBV5-1 and TRBJ2-3, with a possible D match to TRBD2 (5 bases). Trimming shortened V by 0 bases and J by 0 bases, and 11 bases separated the two germline ends. The CDR3 length is 16 residues. The germline V gene has CDR1 SGHRS and CDR2 YFSETQ. CDR3: CASSLENGLSTDTQYF. CDR3 bases: TGCGCCAGCAGCTTGGAAAACGGACTCAGCACAGATACGCAGTATTTT.

This clonotype was recorded a few times. The J gene is TRBJ1-2, the V gene TRBV9; perhaps TRBD1 as D (5 bases). There are 15 residues in the CDR3. Germline-derived CDR1 and CDR2 are SGDLS and YYNGEE. V lost 4 bases to trimming and J lost 0 bases, with 13 bases between them. The CDR3, as DNA: TGTGCCAGCAGCCCAGGGACGGACGCTAACTATGGCTACACCTTC. Its translation: CASSPGTDANYGYTF.

The V call is TRBV7-6, the J call TRBJ1-2; 7 nucleotides align to TRBD1. This CDR3 contains 16 residues. Germline V lookup: CDR1 SGHVS, CDR2 FNYEAQ. The V and J ends lost 1 base and 7 bases, in that order; junction bases with no gene match: 12. The CDR3 loop is CASSLEESKGAGGYTF. As DNA, the CDR3 is TGTGCCAGCAGCTTAGAGGAGAGTAAGGGGGCTGGTGGCTACACCTTC. The whole variable domain, filled in from reference TRBV7-6 and TRBJ1-2, reads GAGVSQSPRYKVTKRGQDVALRCDPISGHVSLYWYRQALGQGPEFLTYFNYEAQQDKSGLPNDRFSAERPEGSISTLTIQRTEQRDSAMYRCASSLEESKGAGGYTFGSGTRLTVV.

This clonotype appeared a few times. This rearrangement joins TRBV5-4 to TRBJ2-1; 10 bases line up with TRBD2. Trimming removed 5 bases from V and 6 bases from J; junction bases left unmatched: 8. The CDR3 has 15 amino acids. Germline CDR1 is SGHNT and CDR2 is YYREEE (reference sequence). CDR3 amino acids: CASRKRGGGVNEQFF. CDR3 nucleotide sequence: TGTGCCAGCAGGAAGCGGGGGGGCGGGGTCAATGAGCAGTTCTTC.

The rearrangement uses TRBV29-1 and TRBJ1-1; no clear D gene. Trimming took 4 bases from V and 7 from J, leaving 13 bases between them. The CDR3 totals 12 residues. Germline CDR1 reads SQVTM; CDR2 reads ANQGSEA. The CDR3, as DNA: TGCAGCGTTGGAGGGCTTTACCGTGAAGCTTTCTTT. The encoded protein is CSVGGLYREAFF.

This clonotype was seen a few times. The chain employs TRBV10-3 and TRBJ2-3; possibly TRBD2 for D (5 bases). The CDR3 covers 15 residues. Looked up from germline, CDR1 is ENHRY and CDR2 is SYGVKD. V gave up 6 bases and J gave up 1 base, with 14 bases separating them. The CDR3 coding sequence is TGTGCCATCAGGACCTTCGGAGGTGGCACAGATACGCAGTATTTT. Protein: CAIRTFGGGTDTQYF.

In its sample, this clonotype was seen many times. This CDR3 reads CASSSLGGGSGEQYF. CDR3 coding DNA: TGTGCCAGCAGTTCGTTAGGTGGGGGTTCCGGCGAGCAGTACTTC. The V gene is TRBV6-5, the J gene TRBJ2-7, with D possibly called TRBD1 or TRBD2 (5 bases each). The V and J ends lost 4 bases and 6 bases respectively, with 19 bases between them. CDR1 and CDR2 (germline): MNHEY, SVGAGI. The length of the CDR3 is 15 residues.

The chain has TRBV5-1 and TRBJ2-1, with D unclear. Germline V gives CDR1 SGHRS, CDR2 YFSETQ. The CDR3 length is 11 residues. V was trimmed by 7 bases and J by 7 bases, leaving 9 bases between them. The CDR3 sequence: CASSLQNEQFF. CDR3 DNA sequence: TGCGCCAGCTCCTTACAGAATGAGCAGTTCTTC.

As concerns this clonotype: One end of the junction does not line up with germline, which may come from a read error. The chain uses TRBV20-1 and TRBJ2-3; D not certain. The CDR3 consists of 9 residues. Germline values: CDR1 DFQATT, CDR2 SNEGSKA (reference sequence). CDR3 amino acids: CSARDPAPF. CDR3 DNA sequence: TGCAGTGCTAGAGACCCGGCCCCATTT.

This clonotype was observed at least ten times. For the CDR3, the DNA is TGCGCCAGCAGCTTGGTCCCCGTGGGAGGGGCCGGGGAGCTGTTTTTT. Translating it yields CASSLVPVGGAGELFF. This chain joins TRBV5-1 and TRBJ2-2, with 7 bases aligning to TRBD2. There are 16 residues in the CDR3. Trimming removed 0 bases from V and 6 bases from J; junction bases left unmatched: 8. From germline, CDR1 is SGHRS and CDR2 YFSETQ.